This T cell receptor (beta chain) was sequenced in a study of T cell responses to AZD1222 COVID-19 vaccine. The CDR3 loop spans 13 amino acids. Germline CDR1 and CDR2: SGDLS and YYNGEE. Between the trimmed V and J ends, which lost 4 bases and 2 bases, there was a span of 9 bases. Comment on this clone: Its antigen is still unknown.

Assay used: immunoSEQ multiplex PCR; TCRdb lists only in-frame clones, some missing. The data hold roughly 120,000 clones, with 70% to 90% observed a single time. Overall study results and limits: Among vaccine-associated CD4 TCRs, coverage spanned spike, with dominance at 160-218 and 743-854. The peak T cell response came first, and repertoires were sampled only after it. The sample set comprised mostly white British donors with more females, and clonal diversity was possibly underestimated. Unmutated variant regions are reportedly the target of nearly half of TCRs that are spike-specific.

V usage is TRBV9 and J usage is TRBJ1-2; a possible D gene is TRBD1 (6 bases). Sequenced here: peripheral blood, sampled on day 0 of MenACWY control vaccination. The TCR originated in an adult in good health. CDR3 sequence: CASSRTENYGYTF. The CDR3 nucleotides read TGTGCCAGCAGCAGGACAGAAAACTATGGCTACACCTTC.